This T cell receptor beta chain came from a study of OX40 agonist ivuxolimab in advanced cancers. The CDR3 has 14 residues. Trimming removed 6 bases from V and 7 bases from J; junction bases left unmatched: 8. CDR1 and CDR2 (germline): LNHDA, SQIVND (reference sequence). Data came from immunoSEQ multiplex PCR; TCRdb stores just in-frame clones and leaves some out. The sample lists 15,000 to 25,000 clones; 85% to 90% were seen once. The specimen comprised CD4+ or CD8+ T cells sorted from blood, sampled in a trial of the OX40 agonist ivuxolimab. This TCR derives from an adult with an advanced solid tumor such as melanoma, head and neck, liver or kidney cancer. The chain has TRBV19 and TRBJ1-5, with TRBD1 matching over 8 bases. Here the CDR3 reads CASSQDRGGQPQHF. For the CDR3, the DNA is TGTGCCAGTAGCCAAGACAGGGGTGGACAGCCCCAGCATTTT.